This entry lists 23 T cell receptor beta chains sequenced from one sample in a study of T cell responses to AZD1222 COVID-19 vaccine. Profiling relied on immunoSEQ multiplex PCR, and the TCRdb table lists in-frame clones only, not all of them. The sample comprises 40,000 to 60,000 clones, approximately 83% of which are singletons, and 5.5% to 7% rests with the top ten. The sample here was peripheral blood, taken 28 days after the second AZD1222 dose. These receptors all stem from an adult who received the AZD1222 COVID-19 vaccine.

This chain links TRBV7-2 with TRBJ2-5; D gene unclear. The CDR3 covers 14 residues. Deletions cut 1 base from V and 7 bases from J, with 13 bases between. Germline CDR1 reads SGHTA; CDR2 reads FQGNSA. The chain's CDR3 is CASSLEYTRGTQYF. The CDR3 nucleotides are TGTGCCAGCAGCTTAGAATACACCCGAGGGACCCAGTACTTC.

V gene TRBV19 combines with J gene TRBJ2-1; 9 bases line up with TRBD2. Germline CDR1 reads LNHDA; CDR2 reads SQIVND (reference sequence). Unmatched junction bases numbered 15, after V lost 5 bases and J lost 7 bases. CDR3 length: 17 amino acids. The CDR3 sequence is CASSPLVGSGSWNEQFF. The CDR3 region has the DNA TGTGCCAGTAGTCCCCTAGTAGGTAGCGGGAGTTGGAATGAGCAGTTCTTC.

The chain joins TRBV6-5 to TRBJ2-2, with D unclear. The CDR3 contains 14 residues. V lost 6 bases to trimming and J lost 0 bases, with 8 bases between them. CDR1 and CDR2 (germline): MNHEY, SVGAGI. CDR3: CASRDTANTGELFF. In DNA, the CDR3 is TGTGCCAGCAGAGACACCGCGAACACCGGGGAGCTGTTTTTT.

In regard to this clone: At one boundary the junction diverges from the germline segment, which might be a read error. The V call is TRBV14, the J call TRBJ2-7; D is uncertain. The germline V gene has CDR1 SGHDN and CDR2 FVKESK. The CDR3 is made up of 11 amino acids. The CDR3 protein is CASSQGGRQHF. In DNA, the CDR3 is TGTGCCAGCAGCCAAGGTGGAAGGCAGCACTTC.

The rearrangement uses TRBV6-8 and TRBJ2-3; maybe TRBD1 (5 bases). V was clipped by 8 bases and J by 3 bases, with 12 bases between them. CDR3 length: 13 amino acids. CDR1 is MNHGY and CDR2 is SAAAGT in the germline V gene. CDR3 sequence reads: CASPATATDTQYF. The CDR3 bases are TGTGCCAGCCCGGCGACAGCGACAGATACGCAGTATTTT.

In this sample, this clone turned up a few times. The chain is built from TRBV4-3 and TRBJ1-4; the D gene is possibly TRBD1 (5 bases). There are 17 residues in the CDR3. Looked up from germline, CDR1 is LGHNA and CDR2 is YSLEER. Deletions cut 0 bases from V and 8 bases from J, with 19 bases between. CDR3 in amino acids: CASSQEGPGSGGEKLFF. Written as DNA, the CDR3 is TGCGCCAGCAGCCAAGAGGGGCCGGGATCGGGAGGGGAAAAACTGTTTTTT.

As DNA, the CDR3 is TGTGCCAGCAGGACAACTCCCAATGAGCAGTTCTTC. It specifies CASRTTPNEQFF. This rearrangement joins TRBV28 to TRBJ2-1, with D unclear. Germline V gives CDR1 MDHEN, CDR2 SYDVKM. Trimming cost V 6 bases and J 6 bases, with 9 bases left between them. The CDR3 is made up of 12 amino acids.

This clone was picked up one time. J is TRBJ2-7 and V is TRBV19; 7 bases align to TRBD2. The length of the CDR3 is 13 residues. Germline lookup yields CDR1 LNHDA and CDR2 SQIVND (reference sequence). V lost 6 bases to trimming and J lost 2 bases; unmatched junction nucleotides: 4. CDR3 residues: CASSPGLTYEQYF. CDR3 DNA sequence: TGTGCCAGTAGCCCGGGACTAACCTACGAGCAGTACTTC. Filled out from reference TRBV19 and TRBJ2-7, the complete variable domain reads DGGITQSPKYLFRKEGQNVTLSCEQNLNHDAMYWYRQDPGQGLRLIYYSQIVNDFQKGDIAEGYSVSREKKESFPLTVTSAQKNPTAFYLCASSPGLTYEQYFGPGTRLTVT.

The table lists this clone with a few counts. The chain has TRBV2 and TRBJ1-1; D might be TRBD1 (6 bases). From germline, CDR1 is SNHLY and CDR2 FYNNEI. This CDR3 has 12 amino acids. V lost 2 bases, J lost 11 bases, and 12 bases lay in between. CDR3 in DNA: TGTGCCAGCAGTGAATCAAGCCAGGGGGCTTTCTTT. Its protein is CASSESSQGAFF.

The V call is TRBV24-1, the J call TRBJ2-7; D unresolved. This CDR3 is built from 13 residues. V was clipped by 3 bases and J by 7 bases, with 12 bases between them. Germline lookup yields CDR1 KGHDR and CDR2 SFDVKD. The CDR3 loop reads CATSDLSKGEQYF. CDR3 coding DNA: TGTGCCACCAGTGATCTCTCTAAGGGTGAGCAGTACTTC.

This sequence joins TRBV11-3 and TRBJ1-2; D gene ambiguous. Trimming shortened V by 0 bases and J by 3 bases, and 8 bases separated the two germline ends. This CDR3 has 14 amino acids. Germline V lookup: CDR1 SGHNT, CDR2 YENEEA. CDR3 sequence: CASSLDMSDYGYTF. CDR3 sequence (DNA): TGTGCCAGCAGCTTAGATATGTCAGACTATGGCTACACCTTC.

This clone is a singleton in its sample. The CDR3 sequence: CASSLRGQTNRNTGELFF. The CDR3 DNA follows: TGTGCCAGCAGCTTACGAGGGCAGACAAACAGAAACACCGGGGAGCTGTTTTTT. The V call is TRBV7-3, the J call TRBJ2-2; D is perhaps TRBD2 (5 bases). In germline, CDR1 is SGHTA, CDR2 FQGTGA. This CDR3 region has 18 residues. V shed 2 bases and J shed 2 bases, with 18 bases lying between them.

This clone showed up just once. The rearrangement uses TRBV11-2 and TRBJ2-1; tentative D call: TRBD2 (6 bases). Germline values: CDR1 SGHAT, CDR2 FQNNGV. V was shortened by 3 bases and J by 7 bases, with 16 bases between the two germline ends. The CDR3 consists of 15 residues. As DNA, the CDR3 is TGTGCCAGCAGCTTGGGACGGGAGTGGGGTAATGAGCAGTTCTTC. Protein product: CASSLGREWGNEQFF.

This chain connects TRBV9 to TRBJ2-5; D gene uncertain. From germline, CDR1 is SGDLS and CDR2 YYNGEE. The CDR3 contains 12 residues. V was shortened by 3 bases and J by 7 bases, with 10 bases between the two germline ends. This CDR3 reads CASSGPKATQYF. CDR3 nucleotide sequence: TGTGCCAGCAGCGGCCCAAAAGCGACCCAGTACTTC.

This rearrangement joins TRBV6-5 to TRBJ2-7, with 9 bases aligning to TRBD1. Losses at the gene ends were 8 bases for V and 2 bases for J; bases not matched to a gene: 1. The CDR3 length is 12 residues. In germline, CDR1 is MNHEY, CDR2 SVGAGI. CDR3 in DNA: TGTGCCAGCGGACAGGGGCCCTACGAGCAGTACTTC. Amino acids: CASGQGPYEQYF.

The J gene is TRBJ1-2, the V gene TRBV7-3; D is perhaps TRBD1 (6 bases). V lost 4 bases and J 4 bases, leaving 19 bases between the germline ends. Germline CDR1 reads SGHTA; CDR2 reads FQGTGA. The CDR3 loop spans 16 amino acids. CDR3 in DNA: TGTGCCAGCAGCTCCACGGACAGAACGGCGGTCTATGGCTACACCTTC. Its translation is CASSSTDRTAVYGYTF.

The V gene is TRBV29-1, the J gene TRBJ2-7; a possible D gene is TRBD2 (6 bases). Germline assignment: CDR1 SQVTM and CDR2 ANQGSEA. Trimming removed 6 bases at V and 1 base at J, with 16 bases between. The CDR3 runs to 14 residues. This chain's CDR3 is CSVRRDSTSYEQYF. The CDR3 DNA is TGCAGCGTCCGTCGGGACTCAACGTCCTACGAGCAGTACTTC.

The rearrangement links TRBV7-3 to TRBJ2-1; no definite D call. Germline V gives CDR1 SGHTA, CDR2 FQGTGA. The CDR3 is 14 residues long. Trimming took off 5 bases at V and 4 bases at J, with 12 bases between the two ends. CDR3 loop: CASSQGPPYNEQFF. The CDR3 DNA reads TGTGCCAGCAGCCAAGGTCCGCCGTACAATGAGCAGTTCTTC.

The chain carries TRBV7-3 and TRBJ2-2, with a possible D match to TRBD2 (6 bases). V lost 4 bases, J lost 4 bases, and 13 bases lay in between. Germline assignment: CDR1 SGHTA and CDR2 FQGTGA. The CDR3 totals 15 residues. The CDR3, as DNA: TGTGCCAGCAGCTCCTCCGGGGGAGGCACCGGGGAGCTGTTTTTT. Amino acid sequence: CASSSSGGGTGELFF.

For the CDR3, the DNA is TGTGCCAGCAGCCTTACCGGGACAGCGAAGAGCGTATCCTATAGCACAGATACGCAGTATTTT. Its translation is CASSLTGTAKSVSYSTDTQYF. The gene calls are TRBV21-1 and TRBJ2-3; the table's D call TRBD1 went unverified against the DNA. TRBV21-1 represents a pseudogene. The CDR3 is 21 amino acids.

The chain is built from TRBV5-8 and TRBJ2-1, with D possibly being TRBD2 (6 bases). This CDR3 spans 14 amino acids. Trimming took off 2 bases at V and 7 bases at J, with 13 bases between the two ends. Germline-derived CDR1 and CDR2 are SGHTS and YDEGEE. This chain's CDR3 is CASSFGTVTNEQFF. In DNA form, the CDR3 reads TGTGCCAGCAGCTTCGGGACTGTAACGAATGAGCAGTTCTTC. The whole variable domain, remainder taken from reference TRBV5-8 and TRBJ2-1, is EAGVTQSPTHLIKTRGQQATLRCSPISGHTSVYWYQQALGLGLQFLLWYDEGEERNRGNFPPRFSGRQFPNYSSELNVNALELEDSALYLCASSFGTVTNEQFFGPGTRLTVL.

The chain couples TRBV9 to TRBJ2-5, with D tentatively TRBD1 (6 bases). V lost 1 base and J 2 bases, leaving 12 bases between the germline ends. CDR3 size: 15 residues. From germline, CDR1 is SGDLS and CDR2 YYNGEE. CDR3 sequence (DNA): TGTGCCAGCAGCGTATCAGGGGCAGTTCAAGAGACCCAGTACTTC. It yields the protein CASSVSGAVQETQYF.

J is TRBJ2-5 and V is TRBV9, with D perhaps TRBD2 (6 bases). The V gene's germline CDR1 is SGDLS and CDR2 YYNGEE. The CDR3 loop spans 16 amino acids. The ends were cut back, 4 bases at V and 5 bases at J, with 21 bases in the middle. CDR3 DNA sequence: TGTGCCAGCAGCCCCCCCGGACTCCTGGAGGGGGAGACCCAGTACTTC. Translation: CASSPPGLLEGETQYF.